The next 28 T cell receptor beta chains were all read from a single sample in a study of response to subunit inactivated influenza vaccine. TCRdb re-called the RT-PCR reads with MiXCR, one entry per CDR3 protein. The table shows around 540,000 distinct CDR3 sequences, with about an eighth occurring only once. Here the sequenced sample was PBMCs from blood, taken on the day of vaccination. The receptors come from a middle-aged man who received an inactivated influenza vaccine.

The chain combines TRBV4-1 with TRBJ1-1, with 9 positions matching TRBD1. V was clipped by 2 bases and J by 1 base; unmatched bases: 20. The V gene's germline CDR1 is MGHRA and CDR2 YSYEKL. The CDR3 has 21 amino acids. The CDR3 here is CASSQSRGSIRDREGNTEAFF. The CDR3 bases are TGCGCCAGCAGCCAATCAAGGGGTAGCATCCGGGACAGGGAAGGGAACACTGAAGCTTTCTTT.

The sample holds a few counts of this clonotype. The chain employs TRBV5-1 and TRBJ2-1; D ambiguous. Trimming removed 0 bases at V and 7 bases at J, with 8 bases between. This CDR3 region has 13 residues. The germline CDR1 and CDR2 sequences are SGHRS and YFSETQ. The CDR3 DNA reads TGCGCCAGCAGCTTGGGCTACGCGAATGAGCAGTTCTTC. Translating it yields CASSLGYANEQFF.

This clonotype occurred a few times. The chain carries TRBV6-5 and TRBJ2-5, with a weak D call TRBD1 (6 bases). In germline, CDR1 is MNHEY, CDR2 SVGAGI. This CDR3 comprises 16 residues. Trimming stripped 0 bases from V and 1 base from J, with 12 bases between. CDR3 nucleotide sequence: TGTGCCAGCAGTTACTCCTCGGGCAGGGGCCAAGAGACCCAGTACTTC. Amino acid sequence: CASSYSSGRGQETQYF.

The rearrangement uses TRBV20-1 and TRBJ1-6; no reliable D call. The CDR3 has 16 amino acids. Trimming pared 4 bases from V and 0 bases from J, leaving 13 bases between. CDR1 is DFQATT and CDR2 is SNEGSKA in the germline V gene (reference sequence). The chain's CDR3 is CSAKERARSYNSPLHF. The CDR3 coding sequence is TGCAGTGCTAAGGAACGGGCGCGCTCCTATAATTCACCCCTCCACTTT.

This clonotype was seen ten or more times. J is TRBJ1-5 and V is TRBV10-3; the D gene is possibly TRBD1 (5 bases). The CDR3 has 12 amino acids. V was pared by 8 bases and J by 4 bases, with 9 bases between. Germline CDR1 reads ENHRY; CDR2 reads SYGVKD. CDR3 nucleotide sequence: TGTGCCATCGGGGGTGCAAATCAGCCCCAGCATTTT. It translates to CAIGGANQPQHF.

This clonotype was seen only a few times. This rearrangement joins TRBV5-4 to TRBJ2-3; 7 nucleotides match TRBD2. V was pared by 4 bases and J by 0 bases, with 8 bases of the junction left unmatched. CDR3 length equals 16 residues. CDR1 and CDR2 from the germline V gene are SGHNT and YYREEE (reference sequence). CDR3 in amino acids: CASSPQRGSSTDTQYF. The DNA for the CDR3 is TGTGCCAGCAGCCCTCAGCGGGGCTCTAGCACAGATACGCAGTATTTT. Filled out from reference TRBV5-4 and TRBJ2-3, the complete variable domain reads ETGVTQSPTHLIKTRGQQVTLRCSSQSGHNTVSWYQQALGQGPQFIFQYYREEENGRGNFPPRFSGLQFPNYSSELNVNALELDDSALYLCASSPQRGSSTDTQYFGPGTRLTVL.

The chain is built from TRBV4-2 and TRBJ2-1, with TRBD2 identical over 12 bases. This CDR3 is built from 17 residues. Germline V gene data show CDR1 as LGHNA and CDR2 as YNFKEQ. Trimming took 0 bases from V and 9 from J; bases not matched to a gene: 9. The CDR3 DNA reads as TGTGCCAGCAGCCAAGAATCGGGTGCTAGCGGGGGGGGTGAGCAGTTCTTC. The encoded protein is CASSQESGASGGGEQFF.

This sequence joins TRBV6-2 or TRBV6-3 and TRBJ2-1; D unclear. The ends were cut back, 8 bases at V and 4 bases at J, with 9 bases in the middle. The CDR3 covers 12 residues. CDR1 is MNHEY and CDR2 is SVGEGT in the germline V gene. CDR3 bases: TGTGCCAGCCATCTGGGGTACAATGAGCAGTTCTTC. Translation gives CASHLGYNEQFF.

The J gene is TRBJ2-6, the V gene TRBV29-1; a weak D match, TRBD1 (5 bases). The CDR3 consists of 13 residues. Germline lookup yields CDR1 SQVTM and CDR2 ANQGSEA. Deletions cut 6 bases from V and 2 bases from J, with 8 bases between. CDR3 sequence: CSVGAAGANVLTF. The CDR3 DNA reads TGCAGCGTAGGGGCGGCTGGGGCCAACGTCCTGACTTTC.

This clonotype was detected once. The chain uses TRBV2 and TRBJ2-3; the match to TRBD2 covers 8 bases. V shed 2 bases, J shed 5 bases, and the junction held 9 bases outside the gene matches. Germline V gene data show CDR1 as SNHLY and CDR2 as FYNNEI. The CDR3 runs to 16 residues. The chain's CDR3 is CASSERGSGGGDTQYF. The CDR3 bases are TGTGCCAGCAGTGAACGGGGCAGCGGGGGTGGAGATACGCAGTATTTT.

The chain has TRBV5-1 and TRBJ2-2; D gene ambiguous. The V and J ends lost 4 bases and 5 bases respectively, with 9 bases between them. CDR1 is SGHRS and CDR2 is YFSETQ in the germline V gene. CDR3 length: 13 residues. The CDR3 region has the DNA TGCGCCAGCAGCCCCCCCGAAACCGGGGAGCTGTTTTTT. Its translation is CASSPPETGELFF.

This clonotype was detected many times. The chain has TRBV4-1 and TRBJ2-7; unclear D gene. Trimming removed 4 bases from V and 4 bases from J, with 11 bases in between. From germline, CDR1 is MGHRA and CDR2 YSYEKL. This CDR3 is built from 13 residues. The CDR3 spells CASSRTDDYEQYF. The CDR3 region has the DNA TGCGCCAGCAGCCGGACGGACGATTACGAGCAGTACTTC.

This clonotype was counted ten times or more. DNA of the CDR3: TGCGCCAGCAGCTTGGGGGGAACCGGGACAGGGAGTAATGAGCAGTTCTTC. Encoded protein: CASSLGGTGTGSNEQFF. The rearrangement links TRBV5-1 to TRBJ2-1; 9 nucleotides align to TRBD1. From germline, CDR1 is SGHRS and CDR2 YFSETQ. The CDR3 totals 17 residues. V lost 0 bases and J lost 7; bases outside the gene matches: 11.

The CDR3: CASSLGDSGSDTQYF. The CDR3 nucleotides are TGTGCCAGCAGCTTAGGGGATAGCGGGAGCGATACGCAGTATTTT. The V call is TRBV7-9, the J call TRBJ2-3, with TRBD2 identical over 9 bases. Germline CDR1 is SEHNR and CDR2 is FQNEAQ (reference sequence). The ends lost 1 base at V and 6 bases at J; junction bases unmatched: 5. The CDR3 length is 15 residues.

CDR3 in DNA: TGTGCCAGCAGCTTGGTTACCTTCGGTACCGGGGAGCTGTTTTTT. The encoded protein is CASSLVTFGTGELFF. V is TRBV5-6 and J is TRBJ2-2; D unresolved. CDR3 size: 15 residues. The ends were cut back, 0 bases at V and 5 bases at J, with 11 bases in the middle. Germline loops: CDR1 SGHDT, CDR2 YYEEEE.

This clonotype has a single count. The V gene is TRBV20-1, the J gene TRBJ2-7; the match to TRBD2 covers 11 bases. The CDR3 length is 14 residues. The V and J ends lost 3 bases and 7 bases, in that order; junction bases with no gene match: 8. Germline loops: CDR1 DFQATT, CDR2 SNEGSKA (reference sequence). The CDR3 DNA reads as TGCAGTGCTAGTAAGAGCCTAGCGGGAGGAGAGCAGTACTTC. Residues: CSASKSLAGGEQYF.

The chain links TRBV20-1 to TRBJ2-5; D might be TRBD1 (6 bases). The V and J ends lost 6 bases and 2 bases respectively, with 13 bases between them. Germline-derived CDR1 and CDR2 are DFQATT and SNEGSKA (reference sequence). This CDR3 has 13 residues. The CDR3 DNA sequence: TGCAGTGCACGGGACACTTTACAAGAGACCCAGTACTTC. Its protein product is CSARDTLQETQYF.

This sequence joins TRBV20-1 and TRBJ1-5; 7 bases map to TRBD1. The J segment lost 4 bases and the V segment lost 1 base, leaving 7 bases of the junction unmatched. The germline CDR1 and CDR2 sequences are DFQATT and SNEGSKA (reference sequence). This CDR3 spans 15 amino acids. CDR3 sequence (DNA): TGCAGTGCTAGAGTTTCGGGACAGTATAATCAGCCCCAGCATTTT. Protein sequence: CSARVSGQYNQPQHF.

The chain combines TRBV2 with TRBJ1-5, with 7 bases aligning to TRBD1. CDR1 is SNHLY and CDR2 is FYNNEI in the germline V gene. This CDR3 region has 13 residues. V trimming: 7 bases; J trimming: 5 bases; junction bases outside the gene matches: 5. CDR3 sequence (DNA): TGTGCCAGCAACAGGGGTTTTGATCAGCCCCAGCATTTT. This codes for CASNRGFDQPQHF.

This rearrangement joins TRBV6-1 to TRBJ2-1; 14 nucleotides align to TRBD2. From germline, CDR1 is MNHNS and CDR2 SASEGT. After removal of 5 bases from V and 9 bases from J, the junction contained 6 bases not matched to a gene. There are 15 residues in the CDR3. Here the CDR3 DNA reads TGTGCCAGCAGTAAAACCGGGACTAGCGGGAGTGAGCAGTTCTTC. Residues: CASSKTGTSGSEQFF.

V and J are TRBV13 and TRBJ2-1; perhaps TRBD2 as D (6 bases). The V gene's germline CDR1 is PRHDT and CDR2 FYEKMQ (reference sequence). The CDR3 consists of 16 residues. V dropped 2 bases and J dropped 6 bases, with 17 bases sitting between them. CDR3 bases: TGTGCCAGCAGCTTACCCTCGGGCGGGAATACCAATGAGCAGTTCTTC. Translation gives CASSLPSGGNTNEQFF.

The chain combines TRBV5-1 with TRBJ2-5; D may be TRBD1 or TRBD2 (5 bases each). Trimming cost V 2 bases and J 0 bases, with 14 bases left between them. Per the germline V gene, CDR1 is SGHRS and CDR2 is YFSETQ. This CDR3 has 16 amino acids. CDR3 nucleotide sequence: TGCGCCAGCAGCTTCGGGGCGGACTCGTACCAAGAGACCCAGTACTTC. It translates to CASSFGADSYQETQYF.

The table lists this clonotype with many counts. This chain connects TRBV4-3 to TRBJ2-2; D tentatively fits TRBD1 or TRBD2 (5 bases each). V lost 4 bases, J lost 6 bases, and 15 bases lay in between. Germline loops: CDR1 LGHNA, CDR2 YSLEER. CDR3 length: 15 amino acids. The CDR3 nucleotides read TGCGCCAGCAGCCCGGGACCCCAACCCGCCGGGGAGCTGTTTTTT. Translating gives CASSPGPQPAGELFF.

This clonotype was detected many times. In DNA, the CDR3 is TGCGCCAGCGGCCGGGGAGACAGCACCTACAATGAGCAGTTCTTC. It is translated as CASGRGDSTYNEQFF. The chain joins TRBV5-1 to TRBJ2-1, with D perhaps assigned TRBD1 or TRBD2 (5 bases each). The V end was cut by 7 bases, the J end by 2 bases, with 16 bases between. The CDR3 contains 15 residues. The V gene's germline CDR1 is SGHRS and CDR2 YFSETQ.

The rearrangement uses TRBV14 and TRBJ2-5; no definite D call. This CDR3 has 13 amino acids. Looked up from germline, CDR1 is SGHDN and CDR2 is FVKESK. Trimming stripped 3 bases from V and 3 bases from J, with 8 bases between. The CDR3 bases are TGTGCCAGCAGCCAGAAGCCAAAAGAGACCCAGTACTTC. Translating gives CASSQKPKETQYF.

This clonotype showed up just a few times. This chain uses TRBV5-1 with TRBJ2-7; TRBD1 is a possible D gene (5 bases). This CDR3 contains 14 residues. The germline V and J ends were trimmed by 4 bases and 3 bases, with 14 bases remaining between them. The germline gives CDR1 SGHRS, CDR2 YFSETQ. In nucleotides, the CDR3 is TGCGCCAGCAGCCTTCAGGGTCAGGGCTACGAGCAGTACTTC. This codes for CASSLQGQGYEQYF.

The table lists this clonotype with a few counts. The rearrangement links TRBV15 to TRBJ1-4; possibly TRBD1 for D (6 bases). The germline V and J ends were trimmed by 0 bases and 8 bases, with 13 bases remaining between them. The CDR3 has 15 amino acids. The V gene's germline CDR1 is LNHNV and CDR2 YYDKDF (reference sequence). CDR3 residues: CATSRDRRGNEKLFF. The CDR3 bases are TGTGCCACCAGCAGAGATCGTAGGGGGAACGAAAAACTGTTTTTT.

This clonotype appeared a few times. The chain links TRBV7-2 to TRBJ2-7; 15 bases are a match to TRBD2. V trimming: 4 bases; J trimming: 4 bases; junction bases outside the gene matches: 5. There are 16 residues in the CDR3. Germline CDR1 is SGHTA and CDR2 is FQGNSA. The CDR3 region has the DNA TGTGCCAGCAGCTCCGGGACTAGCGGGAGGTGGTACGAGCAGTACTTC. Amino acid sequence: CASSSGTSGRWYEQYF.